This passage covers 7 T cell receptor beta chains from one sample sequenced in a study of T cell clonality in common variable immunodeficiency. This table comes from immunoSEQ multiplex PCR, and its TCRdb copy is limited to in-frame clones, with some not included. This sample carries some 38,000 clones, none of them present only once. Material: peripheral blood mononuclear cells. The receptors here all came from a person aged 18 to 70 in good health.

For this clone: A far larger clone lies a single base away; this is likely a read error. Read coverage stops 3 residues before the CDR3 terminus; the germline J gene supplies the remainder. The gene calls are TRBV30 and TRBJ2-5, with 10 bases identical to TRBD1. The CDR3 totals 16 residues. Per germline, CDR1 GTSNPN and CDR2 SVGIG (reference sequence). Here the CDR3 reads CASSVPGQGWSETQYF. CDR3 DNA, as far as it was read: TGTGCCTCGAGTGTACCGGGACAGGGGTGGAGTGAGACC.

This clone came up a few times. Coverage ceases 3 residues before the CDR3 finishes, and the germline J gene fills in the end. The chain is built from TRBV5-6 and TRBJ2-1; the match to TRBD2 covers 8 bases. V shed 2 bases and J 4 bases; nucleotides not matched to a gene: 2. The CDR3 sequence is 14 residues long. CDR1 SGHDT and CDR2 YYEEEE come from the germline V gene. CDR3 sequence: CASSLAGVYNEQFF. Incomplete CDR3 DNA: TGTGCCAGCAGCTTAGCGGGAGTATACAATGAG.

This clone came up many times. The CDR3 end falls 3 residues outside the read, so it is completed with the germline J gene. This rearrangement joins TRBV19 to TRBJ2-1, with TRBD2 matching over 8 bases. V was clipped by 5 bases and J by 8 bases; unmatched bases: 17. The CDR3 sequence is 17 residues long. Germline V gene sequence: CDR1 LNHDA, CDR2 SQIVND (reference sequence). CDR3 residues: CASSFPGGVARAYEQFF. Incomplete CDR3 DNA: TGTGCCAGTAGTTTCCCCGGGGGGGTAGCAAGGGCGTATGAG.

This clone was seen repeatedly, ten times or more. Read sequence stops 3 residues before the CDR3 end, and the germline J gene provides the missing end. The chain combines TRBV5-8 with TRBJ2-5; a weak D match, TRBD1 (5 bases). This CDR3 contains 13 residues. V dropped 2 bases and J dropped 4 bases, with 9 bases sitting between them. Germline V lookup: CDR1 SGHTS, CDR2 YDEGEE. The CDR3 spells CASSFRQGETQYF. The CDR3 bases that were read are TGTGCCAGCAGCTTTCGTCAGGGAGAGACC.

There are many counts of this clone. The sequenced fragment ends 3 residues before the CDR3 boundary, so the rest is inferred from the germline J gene. This rearrangement joins TRBV5-1 to TRBJ2-7, with 12 positions matching TRBD2. Unmatched junction bases numbered 3, after V lost 0 bases and J lost 5 bases. This CDR3 comprises 15 residues. CDR1 is SGHRS, CDR2 YFSETQ, per germline. Partial CDR3 DNA: TGCGCCAGCAGCTTGGGGACTAGCGGGATACACGAG. It encodes CASSLGTSGIHE. The full CDR3 sequence reads CASSLGTSGIHEQYF.

This clone was counted at least ten times. The read stops 3 residues short of the end of the CDR3; the missing end is completed from the germline J gene. V is TRBV4-2 and J is TRBJ2-1, with 7 bases matching TRBD2. Germline loops: CDR1 LGHNA, CDR2 YNFKEQ. The CDR3 extends over 15 amino acids. Unmatched junction bases numbered 2, after V lost 3 bases and J lost 0 bases. This CDR3 reads CASSQGLSSYNEQFF. Partial CDR3 DNA: TGTGCCAGCAGCCAGGGACTATCCTCCTACAATGAG.

This clone was seen a few times. The read falls 3 residues short of the CDR3 end, and the missing part is taken from the germline J gene. The V call is TRBV5-1, the J call TRBJ2-3; 9 bases agree with TRBD2. Germline CDR1 and CDR2: SGHRS and YFSETQ. Losses at the gene ends were 6 bases for V and 2 bases for J; bases not matched to a gene: 4. The CDR3 has 14 residues. This CDR3 is CASTSGGYTDTQYF. CDR3 DNA (partial): TGCGCCAGCACCAGCGGGGGGTACACAGATACG. Using reference TRBV5-1 and TRBJ2-3 for the parts outside the CDR3, the full variable domain is KAGVTQTPRYLIKTRGQQVTLSCSPISGHRSVSWYQQTPGQGLQFLFEYFSETQRNKGNFPGRFSGRQFSNSRSEMNVSTLELGDSALYLCASTSGGYTDTQYFGPGTRLTVL.